These 15 T cell receptor beta chains were sequenced from one sample in a study of metastatic and nonmetastatic thyroid tumors. No patient received treatment before thyroid surgery. TCRdb reprocessed the PCR reads via MiXCR. The sample yields roughly 30,000 clones, roughly 18% seen once. Sample: blood. The receptors stem from a female donor with papillary thyroid cancer or a benign thyroid nodule (not recorded which). Some clones in this sample may be carry-over from other donors' samples.

The chain joins TRBV18 to TRBJ1-6; D gene unclear. This CDR3 contains 15 residues. With 2 bases removed from V and 3 bases from J, the gap between germline ends came to 8 bases. Per germline, CDR1 KGHSH and CDR2 LQKENI. The CDR3 reads CASSPREIYNSPLHF. In DNA form, the CDR3 reads TGTGCCAGCTCACCAAGAGAAATCTATAATTCACCCCTCCACTTT.

In its sample, this clone was seen many times. The chain has TRBV9 and TRBJ2-1, with 8 bases aligning to TRBD1. This CDR3 comprises 13 residues. Germline loops: CDR1 SGDLS, CDR2 YYNGEE. V was clipped by 4 bases and J by 7 bases; unmatched bases: 4. The chain's CDR3 is CASSSRQGNEQFF. CDR3 nucleotides: TGTGCCAGCAGCTCGAGACAGGGGAATGAGCAGTTCTTC.

This clone was detected ten times or more. The rearrangement uses TRBV24-1 and TRBJ2-3; tentatively, D is TRBD1 (5 bases). Germline lookup yields CDR1 KGHDR and CDR2 SFDVKD. The germline V and J ends were trimmed by 9 bases and 7 bases, with 25 bases remaining between them. This CDR3 region has 16 residues. CDR3 sequence: CATYKQVSAVKYTQYF. Here the CDR3 DNA reads TGTGCCACCTATAAACAGGTTAGTGCTGTCAAATATACGCAGTATTTT.

The chain combines TRBV3-1 with TRBJ2-3; 7 bases are shared with TRBD1. With V trimmed by 1 base and J by 2 bases, 3 bases remained unmatched. The CDR3 loop spans 15 amino acids. Germline V gene data show CDR1 as LGHDT and CDR2 as YNNKEL (reference sequence). CDR3 protein: CASSQGQGDTDTQYF. The CDR3 DNA sequence: TGTGCCAGCAGCCAAGGACAGGGCGACACAGATACGCAGTATTTT.

A word on this clone: Possible read error: a much larger clone is one base away. The chain has TRBV28 and TRBJ1-1; 8 positions agree with TRBD1. Looked up from germline, CDR1 is MDHEN and CDR2 is SYDVKM. CDR3 size: 13 residues. CDR3 DNA: TGTGCCAGCAGTTCACCTTCGGGACAGGAAGCCTTCTTT. This encodes CASSSPSGQEAFF.

In this sample, this clone turned up many times. This chain connects TRBV2 to TRBJ1-5; D is ambiguous. The V gene lost 3 bases and the J gene lost 3 bases, with 9 bases spanning the gap. CDR1 is SNHLY, CDR2 FYNNEI, per germline. The CDR3 length is 14 residues. This chain's CDR3 is CASSDGPDNQPQHF. The CDR3 bases are TGTGCCAGCAGTGACGGGCCAGACAATCAGCCCCAGCATTTT. Variable domain in full (rest from reference TRBV2 and TRBJ1-5): EPEVTQTPSHQVTQMGQEVILRCVPISNHLYFYWYRQILGQKVEFLVSFYNNEISEKSEIFDDQFSVERPDGSNFTLKIRSTKLEDSAMYFCASSDGPDNQPQHFGDGTRLSIL.

This clone was counted many times. The V gene is TRBV12-3 or TRBV12-4, the J gene TRBJ2-5; TRBD2 matches at 9 bases. Trimming at V came to 5 bases and at J to 2 bases, leaving 3 bases not matched to a gene. The CDR3 totals 14 residues. CDR3 protein: CASSPGLAQETQYF. The CDR3 DNA reads as TGTGCCAGCAGTCCGGGACTAGCTCAAGAGACCCAGTACTTC.

In this sample, this clone turned up many times. The chain uses TRBV6-1 and TRBJ1-4; unclear D gene. Germline loops: CDR1 MNHNS, CDR2 SASEGT. Trimming shortened V by 3 bases and J by 5 bases, and 13 bases separated the two germline ends. The CDR3 loop spans 15 amino acids. The CDR3 protein is CASSDGRTLNEKLFF. The CDR3 nucleotides read TGTGCCAGCAGTGATGGAAGGACTCTCAATGAAAAACTGTTTTTT.

This clone was found many times. The chain combines TRBV7-9 with TRBJ2-5; perhaps TRBD1 as D (5 bases). The V gene's germline CDR1 is SEHNR and CDR2 FQNEAQ (reference sequence). The CDR3 length is 14 residues. Trimming left V 5 bases short and J 5 bases short, with 15 bases between. CDR3 DNA sequence: TGTGCCAGCAGCCGATCAGGGATTCGGGAGACCCAGTACTTC. Its protein product is CASSRSGIRETQYF.

This clone was recorded at least ten times. This sample also contains other DNA sequences that code for the same CDR3. The J gene is TRBJ2-5, the V gene TRBV7-8, with TRBD2 as a possible D gene (5 bases). V was cut by 1 base and J by 9 bases, with 15 bases left in between. This CDR3 comprises 14 residues. Per the germline V gene, CDR1 is SGHVS and CDR2 is FQNEAQ. The CDR3 loop reads CASSLEIGSEAQYF. CDR3 bases: TGTGCCAGCAGCTTAGAAATCGGGTCGGAGGCCCAGTACTTC.

This clone was counted many times. The rearrangement links TRBV30 to TRBJ1-3; D may be TRBD1 (5 bases). The V end was cut by 3 bases, the J end by 0 bases, with 12 bases between. Per the germline V gene, CDR1 is GTSNPN and CDR2 is SVGIG (reference sequence). CDR3 size: 15 residues. The CDR3 region is CAWRGPYLSGNTIYF. CDR3 bases: TGTGCCTGGAGGGGGCCATATCTCTCTGGAAACACCATATATTTT.

The table lists this clone with many counts. The same CDR3 also results from other DNA sequences found in this sample. The V call is TRBV2, the J call TRBJ2-5, with TRBD2 matching 7 bases. The V segment lost 8 bases and the J segment 2 bases; nucleotides outside the gene matches: 5. The CDR3 is made up of 13 amino acids. Germline V gene lookup returns CDR1 SNHLY and CDR2 FYNNEI. Written as DNA, the CDR3 is TGTGCCAGCCGGGGAGGGTGGCAAGAGACCCAGTACTTC. Translating it yields CASRGGWQETQYF. Full variable domain (outside the CDR3, taken from reference TRBV2 and TRBJ2-5): EPEVTQTPSHQVTQMGQEVILRCVPISNHLYFYWYRQILGQKVEFLVSFYNNEISEKSEIFDDQFSVERPDGSNFTLKIRSTKLEDSAMYFCASRGGWQETQYFGPGTRLLVL.

This clone was detected many times. The rearrangement uses TRBV20-1 and TRBJ2-1; a possible D gene is TRBD2 (5 bases). The CDR3 has 12 amino acids. Trimming shortened V by 5 bases and J by 3 bases, and 8 bases separated the two germline ends. Looked up from germline, CDR1 is DFQATT and CDR2 is SNEGSKA (reference sequence). The CDR3 region is CSAYRDYNEQFF. The CDR3 DNA follows: TGCAGTGCTTACCGGGACTACAATGAGCAGTTCTTC.

Relative to its sample, this clone is medium-sized. The rearrangement joins TRBV6-2 or TRBV6-3 to TRBJ2-1, with 10 bases fitting TRBD2. V lost 6 bases, J lost 2 bases, and 7 bases stayed unmatched. This CDR3 is built from 16 residues. Germline V CDR1 and CDR2: MNHEY, SVGEGT. CDR3 DNA: TGTGCCAGCAGGGTAGCGGGAGGCAACCCCTACAATGAGCAGTTCTTC. It codes for CASRVAGGNPYNEQFF.

This clone came up many times. The genes are TRBV4-3 and TRBJ2-4; D could derive from TRBD1 or TRBD2 (6 bases each). Trimming pared 0 bases from V and 2 bases from J, leaving 11 bases between. Per the germline V gene, CDR1 is LGHNA and CDR2 is YSLEER. This CDR3 has 16 residues. CDR3 loop: CASSQDRGATKNIQYF. The CDR3 DNA is TGCGCCAGCAGCCAAGATAGGGGGGCAACCAAAAACATTCAGTACTTC.